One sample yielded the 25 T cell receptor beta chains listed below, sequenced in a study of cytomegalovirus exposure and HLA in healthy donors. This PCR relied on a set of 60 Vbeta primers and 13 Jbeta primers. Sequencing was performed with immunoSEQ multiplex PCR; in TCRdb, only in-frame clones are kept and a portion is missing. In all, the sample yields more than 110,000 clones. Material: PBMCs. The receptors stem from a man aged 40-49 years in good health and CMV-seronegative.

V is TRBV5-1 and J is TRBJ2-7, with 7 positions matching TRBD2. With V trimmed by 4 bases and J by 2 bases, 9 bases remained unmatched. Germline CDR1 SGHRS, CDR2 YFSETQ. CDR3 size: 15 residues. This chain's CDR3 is CASSPYPGTTYEQYF. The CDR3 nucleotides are TGCGCCAGCAGCCCGTACCCCGGGACTACCTACGAGCAGTACTTC.

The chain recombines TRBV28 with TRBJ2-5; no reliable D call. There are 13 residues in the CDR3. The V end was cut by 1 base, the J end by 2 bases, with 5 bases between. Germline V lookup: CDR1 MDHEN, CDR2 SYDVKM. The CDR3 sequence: CASSLSVQETQYF. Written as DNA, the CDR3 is TGTGCCAGCAGTTTATCAGTACAAGAGACCCAGTACTTC.

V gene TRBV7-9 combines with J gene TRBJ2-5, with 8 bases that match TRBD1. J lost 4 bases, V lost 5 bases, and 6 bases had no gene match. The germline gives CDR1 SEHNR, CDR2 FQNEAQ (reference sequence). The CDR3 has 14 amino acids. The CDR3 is CASSTGQGRETQYF. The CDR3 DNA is TGTGCCAGCAGCACCGGACAGGGACGAGAGACCCAGTACTTC.

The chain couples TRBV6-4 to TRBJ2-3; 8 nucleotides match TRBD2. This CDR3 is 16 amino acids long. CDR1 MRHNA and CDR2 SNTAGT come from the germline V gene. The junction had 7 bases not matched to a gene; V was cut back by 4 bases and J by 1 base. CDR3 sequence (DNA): TGTGCCAGCAGTGTACGTTTTAGCGGGGGCACAGATACGCAGTATTTT. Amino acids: CASSVRFSGGTDTQYF.

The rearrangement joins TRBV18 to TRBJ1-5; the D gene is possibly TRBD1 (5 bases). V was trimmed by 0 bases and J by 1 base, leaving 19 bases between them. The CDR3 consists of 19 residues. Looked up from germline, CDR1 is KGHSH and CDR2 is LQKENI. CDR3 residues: CASSPPAGSGAGSNQPQHF. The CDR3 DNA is TGTGCCAGCTCACCACCGGCGGGAAGCGGGGCGGGAAGCAATCAGCCCCAGCATTTT.

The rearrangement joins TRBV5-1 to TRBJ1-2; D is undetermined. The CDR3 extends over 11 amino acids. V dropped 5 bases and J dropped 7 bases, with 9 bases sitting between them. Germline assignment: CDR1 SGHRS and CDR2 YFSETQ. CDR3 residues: CASRLDGGYTF. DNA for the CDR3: TGCGCCAGCAGACTCGATGGTGGCTACACCTTC.

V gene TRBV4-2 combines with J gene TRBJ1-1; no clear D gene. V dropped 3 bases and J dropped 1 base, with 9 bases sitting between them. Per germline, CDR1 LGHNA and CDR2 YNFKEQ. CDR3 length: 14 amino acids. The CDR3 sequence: CASSQGSPNTEAFF. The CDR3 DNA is TGTGCCAGCAGCCAGGGCTCCCCGAACACTGAAGCTTTCTTT.

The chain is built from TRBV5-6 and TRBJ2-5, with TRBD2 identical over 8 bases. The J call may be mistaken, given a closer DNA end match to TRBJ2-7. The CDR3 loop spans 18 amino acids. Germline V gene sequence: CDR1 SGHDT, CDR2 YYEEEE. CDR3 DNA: TGTGCCAGCAGCTCCCAGGCTTGGCTGGTAGCGGGGCAAGACGAGCAGTACTTC. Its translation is CASSSQAWLVAGQDEQYF.

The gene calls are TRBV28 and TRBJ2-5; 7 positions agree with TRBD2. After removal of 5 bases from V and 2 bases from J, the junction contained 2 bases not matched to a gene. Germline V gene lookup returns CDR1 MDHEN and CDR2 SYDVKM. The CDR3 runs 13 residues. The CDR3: CASSPGGQETQYF. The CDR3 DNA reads TGTGCCAGCAGTCCCGGGGGGCAAGAGACCCAGTACTTC. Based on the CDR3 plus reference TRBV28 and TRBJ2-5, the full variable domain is DVKVTQSSRYLVKRTGEKVFLECVQDMDHENMFWYRQDPGLGLRLIYFSYDVKMKEKGDIPEGYSVSREKKERFSLILESASTNQTSMYLCASSPGGQETQYFGPGTRLLVL.

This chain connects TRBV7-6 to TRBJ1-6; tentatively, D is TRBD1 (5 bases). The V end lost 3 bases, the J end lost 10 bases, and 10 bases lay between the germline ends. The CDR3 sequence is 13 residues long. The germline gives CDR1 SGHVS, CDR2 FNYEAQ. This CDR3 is CASSLQGDSPLHF. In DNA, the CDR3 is TGTGCCAGCAGCTTGCAGGGTGACTCACCCCTCCACTTT.

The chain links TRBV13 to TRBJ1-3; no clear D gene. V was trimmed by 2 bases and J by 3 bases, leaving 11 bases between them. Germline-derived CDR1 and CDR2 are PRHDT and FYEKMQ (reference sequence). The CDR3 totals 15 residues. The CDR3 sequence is CASSLLGPRGNTIYF. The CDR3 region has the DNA TGTGCCAGCAGCTTACTGGGCCCGCGTGGAAACACCATATATTTT. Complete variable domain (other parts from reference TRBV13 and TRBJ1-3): AAGVIQSPRHLIKEKRETATLKCYPIPRHDTVYWYQQGPGQDPQFLISFYEKMQSDKGSIPDRFSAQQFSDYHSELNMSSLELGDSALYFCASSLLGPRGNTIYFGEGSWLTVV.

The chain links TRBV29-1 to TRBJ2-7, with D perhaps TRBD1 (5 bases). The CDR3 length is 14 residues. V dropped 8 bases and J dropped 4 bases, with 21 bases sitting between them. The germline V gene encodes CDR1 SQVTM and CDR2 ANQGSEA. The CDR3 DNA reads TGCAGCATTTCCGGGCCAACCTCAGGGTACGAGCAGTACTTC. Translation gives CSISGPTSGYEQYF.

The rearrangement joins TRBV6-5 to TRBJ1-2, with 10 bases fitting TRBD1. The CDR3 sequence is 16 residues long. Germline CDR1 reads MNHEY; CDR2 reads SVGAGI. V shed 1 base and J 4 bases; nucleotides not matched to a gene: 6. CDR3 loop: CASSYFRTGGGYGYTF. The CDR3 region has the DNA TGTGCCAGCAGTTACTTCCGGACAGGGGGTGGCTATGGCTACACCTTC.

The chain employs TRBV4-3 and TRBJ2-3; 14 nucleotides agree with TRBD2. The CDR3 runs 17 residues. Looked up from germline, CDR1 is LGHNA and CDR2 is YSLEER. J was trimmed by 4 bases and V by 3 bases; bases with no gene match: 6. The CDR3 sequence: CASSHTGTSGGSDTQYF. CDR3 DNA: TGCGCCAGCAGCCACACTGGGACTAGCGGGGGTTCAGATACGCAGTATTTT.

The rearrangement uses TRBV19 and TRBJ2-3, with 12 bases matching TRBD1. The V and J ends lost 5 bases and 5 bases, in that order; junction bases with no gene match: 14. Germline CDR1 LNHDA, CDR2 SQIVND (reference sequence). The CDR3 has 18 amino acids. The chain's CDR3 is CASSFTFEGQGARDTQYF. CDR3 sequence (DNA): TGTGCCAGTAGTTTTACTTTTGAGGGACAGGGGGCGAGAGATACGCAGTATTTT.

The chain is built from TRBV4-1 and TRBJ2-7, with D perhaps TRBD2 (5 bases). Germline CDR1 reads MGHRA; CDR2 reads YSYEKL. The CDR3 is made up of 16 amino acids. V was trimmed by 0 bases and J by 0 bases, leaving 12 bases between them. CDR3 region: CASSQDASGRSYEQYF. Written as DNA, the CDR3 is TGCGCCAGCAGCCAAGATGCCAGCGGTCGCTCCTACGAGCAGTACTTC.

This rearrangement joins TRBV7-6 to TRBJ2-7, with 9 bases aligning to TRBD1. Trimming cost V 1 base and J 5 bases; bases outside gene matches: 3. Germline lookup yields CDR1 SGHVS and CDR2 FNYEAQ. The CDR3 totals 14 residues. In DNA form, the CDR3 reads TGTGCCAGCAGCTTAGGGACAGGGGCGGACGAGCAGTACTTC. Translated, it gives CASSLGTGADEQYF.

Here the CDR3 reads CASSLASLTQYF. CDR3 in DNA: TGTGCCAGCAGCTTGGCAAGCTTGACCCAGTACTTC. This chain joins TRBV5-6 and TRBJ2-5, with D hard to call. Germline V lookup: CDR1 SGHDT, CDR2 YYEEEE. Trimming pared 0 bases from V and 7 bases from J, leaving 7 bases between. The CDR3 has 12 amino acids.

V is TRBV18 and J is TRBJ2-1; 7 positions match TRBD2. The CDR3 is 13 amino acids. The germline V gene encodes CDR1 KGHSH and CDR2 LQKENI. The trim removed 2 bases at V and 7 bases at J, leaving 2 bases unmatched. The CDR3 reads CASSPAGGNEQFF. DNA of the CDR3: TGTGCCAGCTCACCAGCCGGGGGGAATGAGCAGTTCTTC. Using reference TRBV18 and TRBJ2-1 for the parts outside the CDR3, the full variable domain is NAGVMQNPRHLVRRRGQEARLRCSPMKGHSHVYWYRQLPEEGLKFMVYLQKENIIDESGMPKERFSAEFPKEGPSILRIQQVVRGDSAAYFCASSPAGGNEQFFGPGTRLTVL.

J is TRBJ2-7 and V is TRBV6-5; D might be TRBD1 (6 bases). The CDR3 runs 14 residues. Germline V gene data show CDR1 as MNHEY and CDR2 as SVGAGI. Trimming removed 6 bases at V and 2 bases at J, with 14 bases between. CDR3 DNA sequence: TGTGCCAGCAGCAAAACCGGGACAACCTACGAGCAGTACTTC. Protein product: CASSKTGTTYEQYF.

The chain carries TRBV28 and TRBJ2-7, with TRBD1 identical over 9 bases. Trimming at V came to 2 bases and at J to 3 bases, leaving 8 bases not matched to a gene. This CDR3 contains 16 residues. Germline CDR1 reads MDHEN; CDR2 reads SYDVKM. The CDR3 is CASSLNRGLGDYEQYF. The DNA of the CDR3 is TGTGCCAGCAGTTTAAACAGGGGGCTTGGGGACTACGAGCAGTACTTC. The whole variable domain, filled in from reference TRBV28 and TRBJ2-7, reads DVKVTQSSRYLVKRTGEKVFLECVQDMDHENMFWYRQDPGLGLRLIYFSYDVKMKEKGDIPEGYSVSREKKERFSLILESASTNQTSMYLCASSLNRGLGDYEQYFGPGTRLTVT.

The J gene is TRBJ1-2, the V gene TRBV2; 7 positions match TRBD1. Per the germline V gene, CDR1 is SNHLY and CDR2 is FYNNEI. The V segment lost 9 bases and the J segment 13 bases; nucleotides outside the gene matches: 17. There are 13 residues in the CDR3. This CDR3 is CASQPVAGGLRTF. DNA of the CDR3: TGTGCCAGTCAACCCGTGGCAGGGGGGCTCCGCACCTTC.

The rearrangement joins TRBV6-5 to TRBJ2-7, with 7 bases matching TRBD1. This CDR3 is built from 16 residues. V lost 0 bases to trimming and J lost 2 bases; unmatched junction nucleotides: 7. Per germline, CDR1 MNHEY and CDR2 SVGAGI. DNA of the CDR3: TGTGCCAGCAGTTACTCTACAGGGGAAAAACCCTACGAGCAGTACTTC. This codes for CASSYSTGEKPYEQYF.

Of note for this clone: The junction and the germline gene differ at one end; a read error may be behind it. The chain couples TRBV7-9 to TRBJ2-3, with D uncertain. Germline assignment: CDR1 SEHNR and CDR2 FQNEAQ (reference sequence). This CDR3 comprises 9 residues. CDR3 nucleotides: TGTGCCAGCAGTTCCGAGTCGGGTTTT. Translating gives CASSSESGF.

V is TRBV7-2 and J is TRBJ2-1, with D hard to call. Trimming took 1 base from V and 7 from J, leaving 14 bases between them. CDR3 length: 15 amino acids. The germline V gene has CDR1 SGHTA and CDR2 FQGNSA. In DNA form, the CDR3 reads TGTGCCAGCAGCTTAGATAGCTCTCTGGCGAATGAGCAGTTCTTC. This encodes CASSLDSSLANEQFF.